This entry is about one T cell receptor beta chain. What antigen it recognizes has not been identified. Per-base qualities were not stored, and no clone one base away is much larger. Using the deep immunoSEQ assay, TCR CDR3 regions were amplified from genomic DNA by multiplex PCR. Extracted genomic DNA from each cell subset was distributed evenly across all wells of several immunoSEQ 96-well plates, and each plate was treated as a replicate. Each replicate PCR for sorted subsets received about 220 ng genomic DNA, equal to about 30,000 T cell genomes. Purified libraries were measured with a Qubit 3.0 fluorometer, size-checked on a Bioanalyzer 2100, and measured again with the KAPA Library Quantification kit. Every immunoSEQ 96-well plate was sequenced on a separate single-read 150-cycle Illumina NextSeq 550 flow cell. The study's own analysis went as follows. Because the immunoSEQ output held only junctional sequences and lacked quality scores, the filtering could not match the filtering applied to full-length reads. To assign V/J genes and CDR3, sequences were annotated using PyIR, a Python wrapper for IgBLAST v1.9, with IMGT germline references. Reads with weak V/J assignments (E-value above 1e-6), missing CDR3, stop codons, out-of-frame junctions, or ambiguous translated residues were removed. V3J clonotypes were defined as sequences sharing the same inferred V gene, J gene, and CDR3 amino acid sequence. Percentage overlap between repertoires was calculated by dividing the number of shared unique clonotypes by the size of the smaller repertoire. RTK rarefaction, the Chao1 estimator, and Recon v2.1 estimates of unobserved clonotypes were used to assess repertoire richness. Generation probabilities were computed with OLGA for all TCRbeta clonotypes obtained by the gDNA method from a few donors. TCRdb mirrors the immuneACCESS table, restricted to in-frame sequences. Some clones are absent from its copies; in checked studies, under half trace to an unresolved V gene, and the reason for the others is unknown. V and J calls and clone size are given by that table; D and trimming were obtained from the DNA. The sample has more than 2,000,000 clones on record, 90% to 95% of them singletons. About 0.13% of the sample belongs to the ten largest clones.

This record comes from a study of shared clonotypes between healthy human individuals (dated by TCRdb to 2018 to 2021). Regarding the complete study: Three men and a couple of women, aged 18 to 49 years, made up the cohort. For each donor, three plates each were used for CD4 naive and CD4 memory, two plates were used for CD8 naive, and one plate was used for CD8 memory. The study deeply sequenced blood TCR repertoires of about five healthy adults to estimate repertoire size and the extent of clonotype sharing between individuals. Libraries were prepared and TCR repertoires were sequenced by different laboratories using diverse techniques, in order to increase sequencing depth and limit assay-specific biases. Leukapheresis yielded between about 0.94 and 10 billion PBMCs per donor.

Results and caveats for the whole study, not just this receptor: Compared with non-shared clonotypes, the clonotypes found in all four sorted-subset donors had higher generation probabilities. Pairwise subsampling led to the expectation that sequencing depth would affect the degree of clonotype sharing among donors. Even with the large sequencing depth, rarefaction of the sorted-subset datasets indicated that sequencing was incomplete. The genetic and exposure-history diversity represented was limited by the small number of donors. Sharing across a few donors was observed for 4.5% to 6.5% of naive CD4, over 3% of naive CD8, over 2% of memory CD4, and around 0.42% of memory CD8 clonotypes. Larger estimated clonotype richness was generally found for naive subsets than for memory subsets. Only blood was sampled, and tissue TCR repertoires likely differ from those in blood.

Including the terminal cysteine and phenylalanine, the CDR3 comprises 17 residues. Left in the record is the CDR3 DNA by itself, 51 bases read in frame from the first base. V is pruned by 1 base and J by 6 bases, leaving 9 bases of the junction without a gene match. The germline V gene (reference sequence) specifies SEHNR as CDR1 and FQNEAQ as CDR2. The donors were healthy, HIV-negative adults with no recently reported acute infections or vaccinations. Every donor was a Caucasian adult living in Nashville, Tennessee, USA. CD4+ T cells were enriched by magnetic negative selection, after which naive cells were positively selected on CD45RA and the negative fraction was taken as the memory subset. After blood collection by leukapheresis, PBMCs were isolated using Ficoll-Histopaque density gradient centrifugation and then cryopreserved in the vapor phase of liquid nitrogen. Purity and quantity of every magnetically sorted T cell population were checked by analytical flow cytometry. From each sorted fraction, genomic DNA was isolated and quantified by UV absorbance on a Nanodrop 2000c.

What was sequenced was naive CD4+ T cells sorted from blood. What the cell subset or site label conveys for this sample: CD45RA+ positively selected. The TCR comes from a man aged 18-30 years in good health. This chain joins TRBV7-9 to TRBJ1-6, with 7 bases aligning to TRBD1. Here is the DNA: TGTGCCAGCAGCTTAGTGCAAAAGCAGGGGGTTAATTCACCCCTCCACTTT. This sequence encodes CASSLVQKQGVNSPLHF.